This T cell receptor (beta chain) was documented in a study of T cells in Graves' hyperthyroidism and ophthalmopathy. General observations from the study: A model of 13 V-J pairs discriminated ophthalmopathy from stable hyperthyroidism. Most thyroid clonotypes with frequency above 0.001 were detected in blood.

Many counts were recorded for this clonotype. Its target is not known. The germline V gene encodes CDR1 SQVTM and CDR2 ANQGSEA. This CDR3 region has 12 residues. The V gene lost 3 bases and the J gene lost 5 bases, with 7 bases spanning the gap. Researchers took RNA transcripts and amplified the TCR beta CDR3 regions from them. HTBI primers were the set used in a first-round RT-PCR of the TCR CDR3. TCRdb passed the multiplex PCR reads through MiXCR, listing each CDR3 protein once. Here the sample spans about 560,000 distinct CDR3 sequences, around 46% being singletons. Aged 18 to 65, the patients had hyperthyroidism that was newly diagnosed and had lasted under 2 months. Uncontrolled infection, other autoimmune disease, pregnancy or lactation disqualified patients from enrolment.

The receptor was isolated from a woman under 30 with Graves' hyperthyroidism. Sequenced: peripheral blood or thyroid tissue (not recorded which). V usage is TRBV29-1 and J usage is TRBJ1-4, with D unresolved. This CDR3 reads CSVEWQNEKLFF. CDR3 bases: TGCAGCGTTGAGTGGCAGAATGAAAAACTGTTTTTT.